Shown below are 8 T cell receptor beta chains from a single sample sequenced in a study of shared clonotypes between healthy human individuals. The data were produced by immunoSEQ multiplex PCR, yet TCRdb's version contains in-frame clones alone and is incomplete. The sample lists 2.3 million or so clones, 90% to 95% occurring once. Specimen: naive CD4+ T cells from PBMCs. Indicated subset: CD45RA+ positively selected. The origin of the receptors is a man aged 18 to 29 in good health. Some clones in this sample may be carry-over from other donors' samples.

Note on this clone: The identical CDR3 is also encoded by other nucleotide sequences in the sample. The J gene is TRBJ2-5, the V gene TRBV27, with a tentative D call TRBD1 (5 bases). This CDR3 comprises 13 residues. Per germline, CDR1 MNHEY and CDR2 SMNVEV (reference sequence). The germline V and J ends were trimmed by 0 bases and 4 bases, with 6 bases remaining between them. The CDR3 spells CASSLSGVETQYF. CDR3 nucleotides: TGTGCCAGCAGTTTATCAGGGGTAGAGACCCAGTACTTC.

V and J are TRBV28 and TRBJ2-7, with D perhaps matching TRBD2 (6 bases). The CDR3 sequence is 15 residues long. In germline, CDR1 is MDHEN, CDR2 SYDVKM. Trimming pared 1 base from V and 1 base from J, leaving 11 bases between. The CDR3 sequence is CASSLSGTPSYEQYF. CDR3 coding DNA: TGTGCCAGCAGTTTATCGGGGACTCCATCCTACGAGCAGTACTTC.

The chain is built from TRBV9 and TRBJ1-5; perhaps TRBD1 as D (6 bases). V lost 3 bases to trimming and J lost 6 bases, with 10 bases between them. Germline CDR1 is SGDLS and CDR2 is YYNGEE. The CDR3 totals 13 residues. CDR3 sequence reads: CASSAGGGQPQHF. CDR3 nucleotides: TGTGCCAGCAGCGCGGGAGGGGGTCAGCCCCAGCATTTT.

This clone was observed once. CDR3: CASSPESGTARYEQYF. In DNA form, the CDR3 reads TGTGCCAGCTCACCCGAAAGCGGGACGGCACGCTACGAGCAGTACTTC. The rearrangement links TRBV18 to TRBJ2-7, with 7 nucleotides matching TRBD2. CDR1 is KGHSH, CDR2 LQKENI, per germline. This CDR3 has 16 residues. V was clipped by 3 bases and J by 3 bases; unmatched bases: 11.

This clone is a singleton in its sample. The rearrangement uses TRBV19 and TRBJ2-4; D is unclear. Trimming stripped 5 bases from V and 0 bases from J, with 8 bases between. CDR3 size: 14 residues. Germline loops: CDR1 LNHDA, CDR2 SQIVND (reference sequence). Here the CDR3 reads CASSWTGAKNIQYF. The DNA of the CDR3 is TGTGCCAGTAGTTGGACGGGAGCCAAAAACATTCAGTACTTC.

V gene TRBV11-2 combines with J gene TRBJ1-5; D call uncertain. In germline, CDR1 is SGHAT, CDR2 FQNNGV. Trimming removed 0 bases from V and 0 bases from J, with 6 bases in between. This CDR3 is built from 15 residues. The CDR3 DNA sequence: TGTGCCAGCAGCTTAGATGGCAATAGCAATCAGCCCCAGCATTTT. Its protein product is CASSLDGNSNQPQHF.

In its sample, this clone was seen a few times. The sample contains more than one DNA sequence encoding this CDR3. The V call is TRBV14, the J call TRBJ1-1, with D unclear. The germline CDR1 and CDR2 sequences are SGHDN and FVKESK. The CDR3 is 14 amino acids. Trimming removed 0 bases at V and 0 bases at J, with 5 bases between. The CDR3 protein is CASSQDRLNTEAFF. In DNA, the CDR3 is TGTGCCAGCAGCCAAGATCGTCTGAACACTGAAGCTTTCTTT.

This clone was picked up a small number of times. The chain is built from TRBV7-2 and TRBJ2-7; tentatively, D is TRBD2 (5 bases). The germline gives CDR1 SGHTA, CDR2 FQGNSA. The V gene lost 5 bases and the J gene lost 7 bases, with 18 bases spanning the gap. This CDR3 is 14 amino acids long. The CDR3 DNA follows: TGTGCCAGCAGCACGGATGGCGGAACGGGAGAGCAGTACTTC. As protein: CASSTDGGTGEQYF.